The rows below give T cell receptor beta chains drawn from one sample of a study of beta chain features in type 1 diabetes. Method: immunoSEQ multiplex PCR; TCRdb's copy keeps in-frame clones and lacks some. The sample consists of 300,000 to 350,000 clones, about 13% of them appearing once. What was sequenced was naive CD4+ T cells from blood. The receptors stem from a woman aged 18 to 35 with type 1 diabetes. The conserved cysteine and the conserved F or W are not part of the CDR3 here. Clone size is stated in some rows and not others, as once, few, many or a class when expanded.

CDR3	V	size	J
ASSLDGSSYNEQF	TRBV5-1	-	TRBJ2-1
ASSVGLAGFTDTQY	TRBV9	few	TRBJ2-3
ASSIDRLVGETQY	TRBV7-2	-	TRBJ2-5
ASSNPGTAFSYNEQF	TRBV19	-	TRBJ2-1
ASRPRDRGYNEQF	TRBV21-1	few	TRBJ2-1
SVGGSGEVGKTQY	TRBV29-1	-	TRBJ2-5
ASSTTGMNTEAF	TRBV18	few	TRBJ1-1
ASSARDTQY	TRBV5-1	-	TRBJ2-3
ASRKAGDEQF	TRBV9	-	TRBJ2-1
ASSHLTRDSNEQF	TRBV4-1	-	TRBJ2-1
ASSMGGFNSGGETQY	TRBV19	-	TRBJ2-5
ASSPGQGAVSPYEQY	TRBV18	few	TRBJ2-7
ASSLALSPENGYT	TRBV5-4	-	TRBJ1-2
ASSYGGTGYNEQF	TRBV6-5	few	TRBJ2-1
ASSEQGKETQY	TRBV6-1	-	TRBJ2-5
ASRPRWSTEAF	TRBV6-5	-	TRBJ1-1
ATQLAGNRNEQF	TRBV5-4	few	TRBJ2-1
ASRPRGTSTYEQY	TRBV5-4	-	TRBJ2-7
ASSTGGYGYT	TRBV7-9	-	TRBJ1-2
ASSLAGTSGLYYEQY	TRBV7-9	few	TRBJ2-7
ASSKTGTNTEAF	TRBV27	few	TRBJ1-1
ASSTTSTGELF	TRBV28	few	TRBJ2-2
ASSTRQGANEQY	TRBV5-4	few	TRBJ2-7
ASSSTRAGGINEQF	TRBV7-9	-	TRBJ2-1